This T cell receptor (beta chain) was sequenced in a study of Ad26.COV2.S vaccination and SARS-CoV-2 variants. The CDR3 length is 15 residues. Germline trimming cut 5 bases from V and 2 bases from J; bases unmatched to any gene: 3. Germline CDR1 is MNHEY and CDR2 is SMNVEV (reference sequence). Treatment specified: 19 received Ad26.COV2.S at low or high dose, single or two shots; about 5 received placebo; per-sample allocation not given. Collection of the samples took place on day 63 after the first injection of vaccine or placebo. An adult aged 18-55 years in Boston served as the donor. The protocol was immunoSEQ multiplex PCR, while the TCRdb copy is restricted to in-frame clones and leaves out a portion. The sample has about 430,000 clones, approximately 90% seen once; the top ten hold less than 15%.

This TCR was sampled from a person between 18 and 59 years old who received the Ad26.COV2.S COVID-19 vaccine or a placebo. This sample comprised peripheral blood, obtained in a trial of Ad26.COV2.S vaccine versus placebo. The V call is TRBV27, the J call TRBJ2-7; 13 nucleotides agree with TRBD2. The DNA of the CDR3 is TGTGCCAGCAGTATCGGGACTAGCGGGACCTACGAGCAGTACTTC. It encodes CASSIGTSGTYEQYF.